This TCR beta chain was sequenced for a study of T cell repertoires in cytomegalovirus infection. Germline V lookup: CDR1 MNHEY, CDR2 SVGEGT. V lost 0 bases and J lost 7; bases outside the gene matches: 5. This CDR3 has 15 amino acids. From the reads, TCRdb called clonotypes with MiXCR, one entry per CDR3 protein. The table shows 600,000 to 800,000 distinct CDR3 sequences, with roughly a quarter occurring only once. This clonotype was seen just once. Sequencing used CD8+ T cells from PBMCs. The clonotype was recovered from a human donor in good health (CMV status not recorded). Some clones in this sample may be carry-over from other donors' samples. This chain joins TRBV6-2 or TRBV6-3 and TRBJ2-1; 8 positions agree with TRBD1. The CDR3 here is CASSYSEQGANEQFF. In DNA, the CDR3 is TGTGCCAGCAGTTACTCGGAGCAGGGGGCGAATGAGCAGTTCTTC.